This TCR beta chain is from a study of blood T cells in healthy people across ages. This clonotype has more than one count but fewer than ten. The CDR3 has 17 amino acids. Trimming shortened V by 4 bases and J by 2 bases, and 20 bases separated the two germline ends. Looked up from germline, CDR1 is LGHNA and CDR2 is YNFKEQ. Using a J-beta primer mix together with a sample-barcoded 5' primer, a second PCR was run for roughly 7 to 12 cycles. Using its own MiXCR run on the 5' RACE reads, TCRdb lists one record per CDR3 protein. The table records fewer than 900,000 distinct CDR3 sequences, 35% to 45% of them present only once.

Sequenced sample: blood. The chain combines TRBV4-2 with TRBJ2-5; D may be TRBD1 or TRBD2 (6 bases each). This receptor was taken from a woman in her fifties or sixties in good health. CDR3 in amino acids: CASSPQKGGSGQETQYF. The CDR3 DNA sequence: TGTGCCAGCAGCCCCCAGAAGGGGGGTTCGGGGCAAGAGACCCAGTACTTC.